A single sample gave rise to the 32 T cell receptor beta chains below, sequenced in a study of radiotherapy plus CTLA-4 blockade in lung cancer. Method: immunoSEQ multiplex PCR; TCRdb's copy keeps in-frame clones and lacks some. The repertoire holds around 110,000 clones, with more than 80% as singletons. The starting material was peripheral blood, obtained from a patient treated with radiotherapy plus ipilimumab. The receptors originated from a human donor with non-small cell lung cancer that progressed on radiotherapy plus ipilimumab.

The rearrangement links TRBV5-6 to TRBJ2-1; possibly TRBD1 for D (7 bases). The CDR3 is made up of 15 amino acids. Germline V gene data show CDR1 as SGHDT and CDR2 as YYEEEE. V lost 0 bases, J lost 8 bases, and 15 bases lay in between. The CDR3: CASSLAGGQHHEQFF. The CDR3 coding sequence is TGTGCCAGCAGCTTGGCCGGGGGACAGCACCATGAGCAGTTCTTC.

CDR3 residues: CASSLTSGSIGTGELFF. The CDR3 DNA is TGCGCCAGCAGCTTGACTAGCGGGAGTATAGGCACCGGGGAGCTGTTTTTT. The rearrangement links TRBV5-1 to TRBJ2-2; 11 nucleotides match TRBD2. The CDR3 covers 17 residues. Germline V lookup: CDR1 SGHRS, CDR2 YFSETQ. Trimming at V came to 1 base and at J to 4 bases, leaving 6 bases not matched to a gene.

This chain joins TRBV6-6 and TRBJ2-1; D gene unclear. CDR3 size: 14 residues. CDR1 and CDR2 from the germline V gene are MNHNY and SVGAGI (reference sequence). V was trimmed by 6 bases and J by 6 bases, leaving 15 bases between them. The CDR3 spells CASSQIPSPNEQFF. CDR3 sequence (DNA): TGTGCCAGCAGCCAAATTCCCTCTCCCAATGAGCAGTTCTTC.

This clone showed up just once. This chain connects TRBV6-5 to TRBJ1-5; D possibly corresponds to TRBD1 (5 bases). This CDR3 spans 13 amino acids. V was clipped by 5 bases and J by 3 bases, with 8 bases between them. From germline, CDR1 is MNHEY and CDR2 SVGAGI. The CDR3 DNA follows: TGTGCCAGCAGTAAGGGGTTCAATCAGCCCCAGCATTTT. This translates into CASSKGFNQPQHF.

This rearrangement joins TRBV19 to TRBJ1-4, with 7 positions matching TRBD1. This CDR3 has 11 residues. The V gene end was trimmed by 3 bases and the J gene end by 14 bases; junction bases not matched to a gene: 3. The germline CDR1 and CDR2 sequences are LNHDA and SQIVND (reference sequence). CDR3 coding DNA: TGTGCCAGTAGTATTACCAGGGGGCTGTTTTTT. Translating it yields CASSITRGLFF.

The chain employs TRBV6-1 and TRBJ1-6; D gene ambiguous. The CDR3 has 12 amino acids. Germline lookup yields CDR1 MNHNS and CDR2 SASEGT. V was cut by 7 bases and J by 12 bases, with 13 bases left in between. CDR3 sequence (DNA): TGTGCCAGCACCGACCCGGGAAGACCCCTCCACTTT. Its translation is CASTDPGRPLHF.

The V gene is TRBV5-4, the J gene TRBJ2-3, with 10 bases fitting TRBD1. The CDR3 consists of 17 residues. Germline trimming cut 4 bases from V and 0 bases from J; bases unmatched to any gene: 8. Germline V lookup: CDR1 SGHNT, CDR2 YYREEE (reference sequence). This CDR3 is CASSPGGTGASTDTQYF. The CDR3 DNA reads TGTGCCAGCAGCCCCGGTGGGACAGGGGCTAGCACAGATACGCAGTATTTT.

This clone appeared a single time. The rearrangement uses TRBV6-5 and TRBJ2-5; TRBD1 matches 10 bases. The length of the CDR3 is 15 residues. Germline loops: CDR1 MNHEY, CDR2 SVGAGI. J was trimmed by 4 bases and V by 6 bases; bases with no gene match: 8. The CDR3 reads CASSRGTGVGETQYF. CDR3 bases: TGTGCCAGCAGCAGAGGGACAGGGGTTGGAGAGACCCAGTACTTC.

CDR3 sequence: CASSAQVNYGYTF. The DNA of the CDR3 is TGTGCCAGCAGTGCACAAGTTAACTATGGCTACACCTTC. This chain uses TRBV27 with TRBJ1-2; D is uncertain. Trimming removed 5 bases at V and 1 base at J, with 8 bases between. The germline V gene encodes CDR1 MNHEY and CDR2 SMNVEV (reference sequence). This CDR3 is built from 13 residues.

V and J are TRBV11-2 and TRBJ2-7, with TRBD2 matching 13 bases. CDR3 length equals 16 residues. Germline V lookup: CDR1 SGHAT, CDR2 FQNNGV. The V gene end was trimmed by 5 bases and the J gene end by 3 bases; junction bases not matched to a gene: 7. CDR3 amino acids: CASSPGGLAGFYEQYF. Written as DNA, the CDR3 is TGTGCCAGCAGCCCAGGGGGACTAGCGGGATTCTACGAGCAGTACTTC.

This clone was recorded only once. The rearrangement uses TRBV7-9 and TRBJ2-7; possibly TRBD2 for D (6 bases). This CDR3 contains 15 residues. Germline V gives CDR1 SEHNR, CDR2 FQNEAQ (reference sequence). The V end was cut by 5 bases, the J end by 0 bases, with 14 bases between. CDR3 sequence (DNA): TGTGCCAGCAGCCCTCGGGGGACGAGCTCCTACGAGCAGTACTTC. Protein product: CASSPRGTSSYEQYF. Drawing the rest from reference TRBV7-9 and TRBJ2-7, the complete variable domain is DTGVSQNPRHKITKRGQNVTFRCDPISEHNRLYWYRQTLGQGPEFLTYFQNEAQLEKSRLLSDRFSAERPKGSFSTLEIQRTEQGDSAMYLCASSPRGTSSYEQYFGPGTRLTVT.

The chain recombines TRBV5-6 with TRBJ2-1; TRBD2 matches at 12 bases. The germline V gene has CDR1 SGHDT and CDR2 YYEEEE. V lost 2 bases to trimming and J lost 6 bases; unmatched junction nucleotides: 3. CDR3 length: 15 residues. The CDR3 region has the DNA TGTGCCAGCAGCTTCGGACTAGCGGGAAGCAATGAGCAGTTCTTC. Translated: CASSFGLAGSNEQFF.

The V call is TRBV5-1, the J call TRBJ2-1; the match to TRBD2 covers 13 bases. CDR1 is SGHRS, CDR2 YFSETQ, per germline. This CDR3 region has 16 residues. Trimming removed 0 bases from V and 9 bases from J; junction bases left unmatched: 6. CDR3 sequence (DNA): TGCGCCAGCAGCTTGGCCCGACTAGCGGGAGGAGGTGAGCAGTTCTTC. It codes for CASSLARLAGGGEQFF.

This chain connects TRBV6-1 to TRBJ2-7; D unclear. Germline V CDR1 and CDR2: MNHNS, SASEGT. V was shortened by 8 bases and J by 9 bases, with 17 bases between the two germline ends. The CDR3 totals 12 residues. CDR3 amino acids: CASGMSGTGQYF. DNA for the CDR3: TGTGCCAGCGGGATGTCGGGCACCGGGCAGTACTTC.

The CDR3 spells CASSLGSGEQYF. CDR3 sequence (DNA): TGTGCCAGCAGTTTAGGGTCGGGGGAGCAGTACTTC. The V call is TRBV6-1, the J call TRBJ2-7; TRBD2 is a possible D gene (5 bases). Looked up from germline, CDR1 is MNHNS and CDR2 is SASEGT. The CDR3 extends over 12 amino acids. Trimming removed 5 bases at V and 7 bases at J, with 12 bases between.

The chain couples TRBV9 to TRBJ2-7; 9 bases are shared with TRBD2. J lost 3 bases, V lost 4 bases, and 5 bases had no gene match. Germline V gives CDR1 SGDLS, CDR2 YYNGEE. The CDR3 runs 14 residues. This CDR3 reads CASSTGTSSYEQYF. The DNA of the CDR3 is TGTGCCAGCAGCACCGGGACTAGCAGCTACGAGCAGTACTTC.

The chain couples TRBV9 to TRBJ1-3, with TRBD1 as a possible D gene (5 bases). Germline V gene data show CDR1 as SGDLS and CDR2 as YYNGEE. Between the trimmed V and J ends, which lost 0 bases and 6 bases, there was a span of 10 bases. The CDR3 runs to 14 residues. The CDR3 sequence: CASSVGPGKNTIYF. CDR3 nucleotide sequence: TGTGCCAGCAGCGTAGGCCCAGGGAAAAACACCATATATTTT.

The CDR3 reads CASSPGTDTQYF. The CDR3 bases are TGTGCCAGCTCACCAGGCACAGATACGCAGTATTTT. The V gene is TRBV18, the J gene TRBJ2-3; no definite D call. The V end was cut by 2 bases, the J end by 1 base, with 1 base between. This CDR3 has 12 residues. Germline values: CDR1 KGHSH, CDR2 LQKENI.

The CDR3: CASSLGLAGVYEQYF. The DNA for the CDR3 is TGCGCCAGCAGCTTGGGCCTAGCGGGAGTCTACGAGCAGTACTTC. The V gene is TRBV5-1, the J gene TRBJ2-5; 10 nucleotides align to TRBD2. The tail of the sequence fits TRBJ2-7 better, so the J call may be wrong. Germline-derived CDR1 and CDR2 are SGHRS and YFSETQ. CDR3 length: 15 amino acids.

CDR3 amino acids: CASSETGQESSGANVLTF. CDR3 in DNA: TGTGCCAGCAGCGAAACGGGACAAGAGTCCTCTGGGGCCAACGTCCTGACTTTC. The V and J genes are TRBV7-6 and TRBJ2-6; possibly TRBD1 for D (6 bases). CDR1 and CDR2 (germline): SGHVS, FNYEAQ. The CDR3 is 18 amino acids. The ends were cut back, 5 bases at V and 0 bases at J, with 17 bases in the middle.

The V call is TRBV2, the J call TRBJ1-1; D perhaps matches TRBD1 (5 bases). V lost 7 bases and J 2 bases, leaving 17 bases between the germline ends. Germline V gives CDR1 SNHLY, CDR2 FYNNEI. This CDR3 spans 15 amino acids. CDR3 nucleotide sequence: TGTGCCAGCAAGGGGCTAGCCGGGCCCAACACTGAAGCTTTCTTT. Its translation: CASKGLAGPNTEAFF.

The chain joins TRBV30 to TRBJ1-1; D gene unclear. CDR1 is GTSNPN and CDR2 is SVGIG in the germline V gene (reference sequence). This CDR3 region has 13 residues. Trimming shortened V by 5 bases and J by 6 bases, and 16 bases separated the two germline ends. The CDR3 DNA follows: TGTGCCTGGGCTTCCCGCTCGGGCGCTGAAGCTTTCTTT. This codes for CAWASRSGAEAFF.

The chain carries TRBV6-4 and TRBJ2-1; D assignment may be TRBD1 or TRBD2 (6 bases each). Germline lookup yields CDR1 MRHNA and CDR2 SNTAGT. V was trimmed by 4 bases and J by 11 bases, leaving 12 bases between them. The CDR3 extends over 12 amino acids. CDR3 sequence reads: CASSAGGGQQFF. DNA for the CDR3: TGTGCCAGCAGTGCCGGAGGGGGGCAGCAGTTCTTC.

The chain couples TRBV6-4 to TRBJ1-4, with 8 bases aligning to TRBD1. V was clipped by 7 bases and J by 5 bases; unmatched bases: 21. CDR1 and CDR2 (germline): MRHNA, SNTAGT. CDR3 length equals 19 residues. The CDR3 region has the DNA TGTGCCAGCACAGGACAGGGAAGTGAACAAACGGGGGAGAATGAAAAACTGTTTTTT. It encodes CASTGQGSEQTGENEKLFF.

This chain links TRBV30 with TRBJ1-1; perhaps TRBD1 as D (6 bases). The V and J ends lost 5 bases and 5 bases respectively, with 12 bases between them. Germline CDR1 reads GTSNPN; CDR2 reads SVGIG (reference sequence). The CDR3 covers 12 residues. This chain's CDR3 is CAWRKGTTEAFF. The CDR3 DNA follows: TGTGCCTGGCGAAAGGGGACAACTGAAGCTTTCTTT.

J is TRBJ1-1 and V is TRBV2, with D tentatively TRBD1 (5 bases). CDR1 and CDR2 from the germline V gene are SNHLY and FYNNEI. The CDR3 runs to 14 residues. Trimming removed 3 bases at V and 5 bases at J, with 13 bases between. The CDR3: CASSDATRGTEAFF. The CDR3 coding sequence is TGTGCCAGCAGTGATGCAACGCGGGGGACTGAAGCTTTCTTT. Complete variable domain (other parts from reference TRBV2 and TRBJ1-1): EPEVTQTPSHQVTQMGQEVILRCVPISNHLYFYWYRQILGQKVEFLVSFYNNEISEKSEIFDDQFSVERPDGSNFTLKIRSTKLEDSAMYFCASSDATRGTEAFFGQGTRLTVV.

The rearrangement links TRBV10-1 to TRBJ2-3; 12 bases map to TRBD2. CDR1 is WNHNN and CDR2 is SYGVQD in the germline V gene (reference sequence). This CDR3 spans 16 amino acids. Losses at the gene ends were 0 bases for V and 6 bases for J; bases not matched to a gene: 4. CDR3 sequence (DNA): TGCGCCAGCAGTGAGTCGGCTAGCGGGAGGGTGGATACGCAGTATTTT. Its translation is CASSESASGRVDTQYF.

The genes are TRBV5-1 and TRBJ2-3; 8 bases agree with TRBD1. J was trimmed by 0 bases and V by 1 base; bases with no gene match: 10. The CDR3 contains 18 residues. Germline-derived CDR1 and CDR2 are SGHRS and YFSETQ. The CDR3 protein is CASSLSRGQASSTDTQYF. The CDR3 DNA is TGCGCCAGCAGCTTGAGCAGGGGGCAGGCGAGTAGCACAGATACGCAGTATTTT.

This clone was observed a few times. The rearrangement links TRBV5-1 to TRBJ2-7; D is unresolved. CDR1 SGHRS and CDR2 YFSETQ come from the germline V gene. V was clipped by 4 bases and J by 3 bases, with 5 bases between them. The CDR3 length is 11 residues. CDR3: CASSANYEQYF. The CDR3 nucleotides are TGCGCCAGCAGCGCAAACTACGAGCAGTACTTC. The full variable domain, its missing parts supplied by reference TRBV5-1 and TRBJ2-7, is KAGVTQTPRYLIKTRGQQVTLSCSPISGHRSVSWYQQTPGQGLQFLFEYFSETQRNKGNFPGRFSGRQFSNSRSEMNVSTLELGDSALYLCASSANYEQYFGPGTRLTVT.

The chain joins TRBV27 to TRBJ2-7; D might be TRBD1 or TRBD2, each matching 5 bases. This CDR3 has 13 amino acids. Germline loops: CDR1 MNHEY, CDR2 SMNVEV (reference sequence). The germline V and J ends were trimmed by 8 bases and 2 bases, with 13 bases remaining between them. The CDR3 sequence: CASAAGRAYEQYF. The CDR3 bases are TGTGCCAGCGCGGCGGGCAGGGCCTACGAGCAGTACTTC.

The chain combines TRBV11-3 with TRBJ1-6, with 7 bases identical to TRBD1. CDR3 length equals 13 residues. Germline CDR1 is SGHNT and CDR2 is YENEEA. V lost 5 bases, J lost 7 bases, and 2 bases stayed unmatched. The DNA of the CDR3 is TGTGCCAGCAGCGGCAGGGGGAATTCACCCCTCCACTTT. It is translated as CASSGRGNSPLHF.

This sequence joins TRBV7-3 and TRBJ2-1, with D tentatively TRBD2 (6 bases). The CDR3 is 16 residues long. Trimming took off 5 bases at V and 7 bases at J, with 21 bases between the two ends. Per the germline V gene, CDR1 is SGHTA and CDR2 is FQGTGA. CDR3 coding DNA: TGTGCCAGCAGCCAATTAAATACGGGAGTTAGAAATGAGCAGTTCTTC. Protein sequence: CASSQLNTGVRNEQFF. Filled out from reference TRBV7-3 and TRBJ2-1, the complete variable domain reads GAGVSQTPSNKVTEKGKYVELRCDPISGHTALYWYRQSLGQGPEFLIYFQGTGAADDSGLPNDRFFAVRPEGSVSTLKIQRTERGDSAVYLCASSQLNTGVRNEQFFGPGTRLTVL.